This TCR beta chain derives from a study of cytomegalovirus exposure and HLA in healthy donors. TCRdb's copy holds only in-frame clones and misses some; the assay was immunoSEQ multiplex PCR. Among about 240,000 clones, about 90% were seen once, and the ten largest hold roughly 1.2%. There are 14 residues in the CDR3. CDR1 LNHDA and CDR2 SQIVND come from the germline V gene (reference sequence). The V and J ends lost 4 bases and 6 bases, in that order; junction bases with no gene match: 8. The sequenced sample was PBMCs. The receptor's source is a woman aged 25 to 45 in good health and CMV-seropositive. This chain connects TRBV19 to TRBJ2-7; the match to TRBD2 covers 8 bases. CDR3 sequence: CASSTPSGSSEQYF. CDR3 DNA sequence: TGTGCCAGTAGTACTCCGAGCGGGAGTTCCGAGCAGTACTTC.